The 15 T cell receptor beta chains listed next were all sequenced from one sample in a study of cytomegalovirus exposure and HLA in healthy donors. Use of 60 Vbeta and 13 Jbeta primers characterized the PCR. TCRdb keeps only in-frame clones here, not all; method: immunoSEQ multiplex PCR. The sample consists of roughly 82,000 clones, approximately 72% of them appearing once. Sequences were obtained from PBMCs. These receptors were collected from a middle-aged woman in good health and CMV-seropositive.

The chain uses TRBV11-2 and TRBJ2-5; TRBD1 is a possible D gene (5 bases). V lost 3 bases to trimming and J lost 5 bases, with 22 bases between them. The CDR3 is 17 amino acids. Germline V lookup: CDR1 SGHAT, CDR2 FQNNGV. CDR3 region: CASSFMRQGRVGETQYF. The CDR3 nucleotides read TGTGCCAGCAGCTTTATGAGGCAGGGTAGGGTTGGGGAGACCCAGTACTTC. The full variable domain, completed using reference TRBV11-2 and TRBJ2-5, is EAGVAQSPRYKIIEKRQSVAFWCNPISGHATLYWYQQILGQGPKLLIQFQNNGVVDDSQLPKDRFSAERLKGVDSTLKIQPAKLEDSAVYLCASSFMRQGRVGETQYFGPGTRLLVL.

V is TRBV19 and J is TRBJ1-5; D unclear. Germline CDR1 reads LNHDA; CDR2 reads SQIVND (reference sequence). The ends were cut back, 10 bases at V and 4 bases at J, with 17 bases in the middle. CDR3 length: 14 amino acids. The CDR3 region has the DNA TGTGCCACCAGCGTATCTAGCAATAATCAGCCCCAGCATTTT. Translated, it gives CATSVSSNNQPQHF.

This clone turned up a few times. The chain joins TRBV10-2 to TRBJ1-2, with D maybe TRBD1 (6 bases). Trimming shortened V by 2 bases and J by 2 bases, and 6 bases separated the two germline ends. This CDR3 contains 13 residues. Germline V gene sequence: CDR1 WSHSY, CDR2 SAAADI. CDR3 in DNA: TGCGCCAGCAGTGAGGACAGGAACTATGGCTACACCTTC. Translating it yields CASSEDRNYGYTF.

This clone was detected only a few times. This CDR3 is CASSLGENQPQHF. In nucleotides, the CDR3 is TGTGCCAGCAGCTTAGGAGAGAATCAGCCCCAGCATTTT. The V and J genes are TRBV7-3 and TRBJ1-5; no definite D call. This CDR3 contains 13 residues. Germline lookup yields CDR1 SGHTA and CDR2 FQGTGA. V was clipped by 2 bases and J by 4 bases, with 6 bases between them.

This clone was seen only a few times. The chain recombines TRBV2 with TRBJ1-6; the D is unclear. This CDR3 is 15 amino acids long. Trimming shortened V by 6 bases and J by 6 bases, and 15 bases separated the two germline ends. Per the germline V gene, CDR1 is SNHLY and CDR2 is FYNNEI. CDR3 nucleotide sequence: TGTGCCAGCAGATCGGACGAGGGCGGTAATTCACCCCTCCACTTT. This sequence encodes CASRSDEGGNSPLHF.

The chain recombines TRBV4-3 with TRBJ1-2, with 7 positions matching TRBD1. The CDR3 runs 14 residues. V lost 0 bases and J lost 5; bases outside the gene matches: 3. Germline lookup yields CDR1 LGHNA and CDR2 YSLEER. CDR3: CASSQDRGTYGYTF. CDR3 DNA sequence: TGCGCCAGCAGCCAAGACAGGGGGACTTATGGCTACACCTTC.

A word on this clone: One junction end disagrees with the germline gene, perhaps due to a read error. CDR3 protein: CSSSPFGGDREKLFF. CDR3 coding DNA: TGTTCCAGCAGCCCCTTCGGGGGGGATAGGGAAAAACTGTTTTTT. The chain uses TRBV7-9 and TRBJ1-4, with a weak D call TRBD1 (5 bases). Germline V CDR1 and CDR2: SEHNR, FQNEAQ (reference sequence). The CDR3 extends over 15 amino acids. Full variable domain (outside the CDR3, taken from reference TRBV7-9 and TRBJ1-4): DTGVSQNPRHKITKRGQNVTFRCDPISEHNRLYWYRQTLGQGPEFLTYFQNEAQLEKSRLLSDRFSAERPKGSFSTLEIQRTEQGDSAMYLCSSSPFGGDREKLFFGSGTQLSVL.

V gene TRBV30 combines with J gene TRBJ1-1, with D unresolved. Per the germline V gene, CDR1 is GTSNPN and CDR2 is SVGIG (reference sequence). Trimming removed 1 base at V and 8 bases at J, with 14 bases between. The CDR3 extends over 13 amino acids. CDR3 sequence: CAWSGWLAREAFF. CDR3 DNA sequence: TGTGCCTGGAGTGGATGGCTTGCACGCGAAGCTTTCTTT.

There are a few counts of this clone. The V and J genes are TRBV4-2 and TRBJ1-6; D not resolved. V was pared by 3 bases and J by 3 bases, with 15 bases between. Looked up from germline, CDR1 is LGHNA and CDR2 is YNFKEQ. The CDR3 contains 17 residues. CDR3 coding DNA: TGTGCCAGCAGCCAGGCTTCGGGAGAGCGCTATAATTCACCCCTCCACTTT. Translation: CASSQASGERYNSPLHF.

V and J are TRBV6-5 and TRBJ1-1; the D gene is possibly TRBD1 (5 bases). CDR1 and CDR2 from the germline V gene are MNHEY and SVGAGI. CDR3 length equals 13 residues. The V end was cut by 7 bases, the J end by 0 bases, with 9 bases between. CDR3 sequence: CASTGGVNTEAFF. The CDR3 DNA reads as TGTGCCAGCACGGGAGGGGTGAACACTGAAGCTTTCTTT.

This clone has a count of ten or more. The chain uses TRBV29-1 and TRBJ2-1; 7 positions agree with TRBD2. The CDR3 is 13 amino acids. The junction had 6 bases not matched to a gene; V was cut back by 4 bases and J by 6 bases. The germline CDR1 and CDR2 sequences are SQVTM and ANQGSEA. In DNA form, the CDR3 reads TGCAGCGTTGTAAGCGGGGCGGGCAATGAGCAGTTCTTC. As protein: CSVVSGAGNEQFF.

The chain links TRBV11-2 to TRBJ2-2, with TRBD2 matching over 14 bases. J was trimmed by 6 bases and V by 5 bases; bases with no gene match: 5. In germline, CDR1 is SGHAT, CDR2 FQNNGV. The CDR3 sequence is 16 residues long. CDR3 nucleotides: TGTGCCAGCAGCCCACGACTAGCGGGAGGGCCCGGGGAGCTGTTTTTT. This translates into CASSPRLAGGPGELFF.

The J gene is TRBJ2-7, the V gene TRBV28; 9 nucleotides align to TRBD2. Germline V gene data show CDR1 as MDHEN and CDR2 as SYDVKM. The V segment lost 7 bases and the J segment 1 base; nucleotides outside the gene matches: 2. CDR3 length: 13 amino acids. CDR3 in DNA: TGTGCCAGCATTGCGGGGGGGTCCTACGAGCAGTACTTC. Amino acids: CASIAGGSYEQYF.

V usage is TRBV7-2 and J usage is TRBJ1-5, with D uncertain. The CDR3 has 14 amino acids. Germline values: CDR1 SGHTA, CDR2 FQGNSA. The V end lost 5 bases, the J end lost 0 bases, and 8 bases lay between the germline ends. CDR3 nucleotide sequence: TGTGCCAGCAGCCCGTCCTATAGCAATCAGCCCCAGCATTTT. Its translation: CASSPSYSNQPQHF. The full variable domain, rest sourced from reference TRBV7-2 and TRBJ1-5, is GAGVSQSPSNKVTEKGKDVELRCDPISGHTALYWYRQSLGQGLEFLIYFQGNSAPDKSGLPSDRFSAERTGGSVSTLTIQRTQQEDSAVYLCASSPSYSNQPQHFGDGTRLSIL.

There are a few counts of this clone. The CDR3 DNA is TGCGCCAGCAGCCAAGGGGCAGGGATGATCAATGAGCAGTTCTTC. Protein sequence: CASSQGAGMINEQFF. The gene calls are TRBV4-1 and TRBJ2-1, with D possibly TRBD1 on 5 matching bases. The CDR3 is 15 amino acids. V lost 1 base and J lost 6, with 13 bases in between. CDR1 and CDR2 (germline): MGHRA, YSYEKL.